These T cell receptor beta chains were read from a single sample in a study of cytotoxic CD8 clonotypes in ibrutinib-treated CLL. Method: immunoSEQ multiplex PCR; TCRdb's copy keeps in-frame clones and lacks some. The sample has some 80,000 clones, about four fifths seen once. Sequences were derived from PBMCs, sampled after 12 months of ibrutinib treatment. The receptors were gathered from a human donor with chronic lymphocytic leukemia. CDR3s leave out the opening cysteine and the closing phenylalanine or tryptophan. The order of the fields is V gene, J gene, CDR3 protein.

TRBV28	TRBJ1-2	ASSPQGGGYGYT
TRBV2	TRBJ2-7	ASRAGGTEQY
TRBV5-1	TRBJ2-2	ASSLIEGGELF
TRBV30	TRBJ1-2	AWSVPPGVLGGYT
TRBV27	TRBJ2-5	ASSTGQWETQY
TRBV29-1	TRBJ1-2	SVGTADNYGYT
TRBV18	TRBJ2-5	ASSPRTAQETQY
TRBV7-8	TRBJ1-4	ASTPAGQGMKLF
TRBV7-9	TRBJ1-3	ASSFGGFGNTIY
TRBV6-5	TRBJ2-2	ATRGGGQEAGELF
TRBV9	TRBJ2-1	ASSLGYNEQF
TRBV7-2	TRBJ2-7	ASSFLAGGSYEQY
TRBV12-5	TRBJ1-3	ASGLIGWSGNTIY
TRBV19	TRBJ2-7	ASSMVGYEQY
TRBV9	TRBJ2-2	ASSVGRIGTGELF
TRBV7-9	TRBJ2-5	ASRSAGGETQY
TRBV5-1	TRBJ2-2	ASTFTGELF
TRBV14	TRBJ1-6	ASSLYLDSPLH
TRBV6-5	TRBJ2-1	ASSWAGLGVGDEQF
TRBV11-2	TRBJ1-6	ASSWEGENSPLH
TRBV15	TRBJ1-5	ATSRDFVNQPQH
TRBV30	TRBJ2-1	AWSVGGANEQF
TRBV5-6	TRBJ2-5	ASSPLAPGETQY
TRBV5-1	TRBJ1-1	ASSLAPGDPTEAF
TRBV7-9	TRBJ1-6	ASGGVGDSPLH